The subject of this entry is one TCR beta chain. This sample is drawn from a study of blood T cell repertoires in COVID-19. On the study more broadly: PBMCs, B-cell-depleted T cells, or T cells were the source of the cDNA or gDNA that made up the material.

The CDR3 consists of 14 residues. Trimming stripped 5 bases from V and 6 bases from J, with 16 bases between. Germline-derived CDR1 and CDR2 are MNHEY and SVGAGI. Repertoires were generated with immunoSEQ multiplex PCR, while TCRdb's copy carries only in-frame clones and drops some. There are approximately 26,000 clones in the sample; 75% to 90% occur only once, and around 48% lies in the top ten. What was sequenced was peripheral blood. This TCR derives from a human donor with acute or convalescent COVID-19. The donor label of this sample is uncertain. The chain links TRBV6-5 to TRBJ1-2; possible D gene TRBD1, 6 bases. CDR3 in DNA: TGTGCCAGCAGTCAAACGACAGGTTCTCATGGCTACACCTTC. Protein: CASSQTTGSHGYTF.